This record covers a single T cell receptor (beta chain). This clone was detected only a few times. Its antigen remains undetermined. Within one base of it there is no much larger clone, and no base qualities were kept. This specimen belongs to a study of shared clonotypes between healthy human individuals (TCRdb year 2020). A note on the overall study: Two women and three men aged 18 to 49 years were included in the cohort. For each donor, CD4 naive and CD4 memory were each run on three plates, CD8 naive on two plates, and CD8 memory on one plate. To estimate repertoire size and how much clonotype sharing occurs between individuals, the study deeply sequenced the blood TCR repertoires of roughly 5 healthy adults. To increase sequencing depth and limit assay-specific biases, different laboratories used diverse techniques to prepare libraries and sequence TCR repertoires. Between about 0.94 and 8.9 billion PBMCs per donor were obtained by leukapheresis.

Using the deep immunoSEQ assay, TCR CDR3 regions were amplified from genomic DNA by multiplex PCR. Extracted genomic DNA from each cell subset was distributed evenly across all wells of several immunoSEQ 96-well plates, and each plate was treated as a replicate. Each replicate PCR for sorted subsets received around 210 ng genomic DNA, equal to 28,000 or so T cell genomes. Purified libraries were measured with a Qubit 3.0 fluorometer, size-checked on a Bioanalyzer 2100, and measured again with the KAPA Library Quantification kit. Every immunoSEQ 96-well plate was sequenced on a dedicated single-read 150-cycle Illumina NextSeq 550 flow cell. Turning to the authors' computational methods: Because the immunoSEQ output held only junctional sequences and lacked quality scores, the filtering could not match the filtering applied to full-length reads. To assign V/J genes and CDR3, sequences were annotated using PyIR, a Python wrapper for IgBLAST v1.9, with IMGT germline references. Reads were removed for weak V/J assignments (E-value above 1e-6), missing CDR3, stop codons, out-of-frame junctions, or ambiguous translated residues. V3J clonotypes were defined as sequences sharing an identical inferred V gene, J gene, and CDR3 amino acid sequence. To compute the percentage overlap between repertoires, the number of shared unique clonotypes was divided by the size of the smaller repertoire. Repertoire richness was assessed with RTK rarefaction, the Chao1 estimator, and Recon v2.1 estimates of unobserved clonotypes. For all TCRbeta clonotypes obtained by the gDNA method from several donors, generation probabilities were computed with OLGA. TCRdb's version of the immuneACCESS table is confined to in-frame rearrangements and falls short of the full clone set. An unresolved V gene accounts for under half of the shortfall where checked; the remainder is of unknown origin. That table furnishes V, J and clone size, whereas the DNA furnished D and trimming. This sample is represented by approximately 2.5 million clones; over 85% of them were singletons. About 0.38% of the sample goes to the ten largest clones.

What the study reported, not specific to this receptor: Pairwise subsampling led to the expectation that sequencing depth would affect the degree of clonotype sharing among donors. Compared with non-shared clonotypes, the clonotypes found in all four sorted-subset donors had higher generation probabilities. The genetic and exposure-history diversity represented was limited by the small number of donors. Larger estimated clonotype richness was generally found for naive subsets than for memory subsets. When a handful of donors were compared, the shared fraction of clonotypes was about 5.5% for naive CD4, around 3.5% for naive CD8, 2% to 2.5% for memory CD4, and 0.4% for memory CD8. Rarefaction of sorted-subset datasets indicated incomplete sequencing despite the large sequencing depth. Only blood was sampled, and tissue TCR repertoires likely differ from those in blood.

Healthy HIV-negative adults with no recently reported acute infections or vaccinations were included as donors. Every donor was a Caucasian adult residing in Nashville, Tennessee, USA. CD4+ T cells were enriched by magnetic negative selection, after which naive cells were positively selected on CD45RA and the negative fraction was taken as the memory subset. Blood was obtained by leukapheresis, after which PBMCs were separated by Ficoll-Histopaque density gradient centrifugation and cryopreserved in liquid nitrogen vapor phase. Purity and quantity of every magnetically sorted T cell population were checked by analytical flow cytometry. From each sorted fraction, genomic DNA was isolated and quantified by UV absorbance on a Nanodrop 2000c. Relative to germline, V is 4 bases shorter and J is 9 bases shorter, with 12 bases between their ends. The CDR1 and CDR2 encoded by the germline V gene are MNHNS and SASEGT. The CDR3 has 13 amino acids, counting the end cysteine and phenylalanine. Kept here is only the CDR3 DNA, which spans 39 bases and is read in frame from base 1.

Recombination connected TRBV6-1 to TRBJ2-2; the D gene cannot be resolved reliably. Sample: naive CD4+ T cells from PBMCs. Read against the paper, the sample's cell subset or site label means: CD45RA+ positively selected. The sequence came from a young man in good health. Some clones in this sample may be carry-over from other donors' samples. For the CDR3, the sequence is CASSADPNWELFF. The DNA sequence is TGTGCCAGCAGTGCCGACCCGAACTGGGAGCTGTTTTTT.